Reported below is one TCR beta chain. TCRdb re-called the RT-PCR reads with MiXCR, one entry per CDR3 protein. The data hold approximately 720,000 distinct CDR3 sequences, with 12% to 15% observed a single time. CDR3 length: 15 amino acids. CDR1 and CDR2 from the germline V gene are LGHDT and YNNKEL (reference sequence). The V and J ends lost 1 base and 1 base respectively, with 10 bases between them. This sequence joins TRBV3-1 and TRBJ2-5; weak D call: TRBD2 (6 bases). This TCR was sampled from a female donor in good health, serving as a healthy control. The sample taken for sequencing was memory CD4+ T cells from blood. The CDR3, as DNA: TGTGCCAGCAGCCAAGCGGGACTCTCCCAAGAGACCCAGTACTTC. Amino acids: CASSQAGLSQETQYF.